The rows below give T cell receptor beta chains drawn from one sample of a study of blood T cell repertoires in COVID-19. The protocol was immunoSEQ multiplex PCR, while the TCRdb copy is restricted to in-frame clones and leaves out a portion. The table lists under 140,000 clones, approximately 82% of them singletons, with around 3.5% in the top ten. Sequenced material: peripheral blood. The source of these receptors is a woman of 80 years or more with acute or convalescent COVID-19. Each CDR3 is given with its conserved first and last residue. Each record gives: J gene, clone size, V gene, D gene, CDR3 protein, CDR3 DNA. The D gene is left open where the match is weak. Expanded clones get a size class; other rows say once, few or many, or leave the size out.

TRBJ1-5,.,TRBV7-2,TRBD1,CASSLVSGTGALQPQHF,TGTGCCAGCAGCTTAGTCTCGGGGACAGGGGCTCTTCAGCCCCAGCATTTT
TRBJ1-1,once,TRBV6-5,.,CASSYSRLTGYAEAFF,TGTGCCAGCAGTTACTCGCGCCTTACAGGGTATGCTGAAGCTTTCTTT
TRBJ1-2,.,TRBV9,TRBD1,CASSGRGPYGYTF,TGTGCCAGCAGCGGCAGGGGGCCCTATGGCTACACCTTC
TRBJ2-5,.,TRBV5-6,.,CASRKGLNLGTQYF,TGTGCCAGCCGCAAGGGACTGAACCTTGGGACCCAGTACTTC
TRBJ1-6,.,TRBV29-1,.,CSVVGGWGSPLHF,TGCAGCGTTGTGGGGGGTTGGGGATCACCCCTCCACTTT
TRBJ2-2,.,TRBV5-4,TRBD2,CASSLRQLGGTGELFF,TGTGCCAGCAGCTTGAGACAATTGGGAGGGACCGGGGAGCTGTTTTTT
TRBJ1-1,few,TRBV19,.,CATSDSHTEAFF,TGTGCCACGTCGGACAGTCACACTGAAGCTTTCTTT
TRBJ2-2,once,TRBV6-5,TRBD1,CASSSDRGRITGELFF,TGTGCCAGCAGTTCCGACAGGGGGCGTATCACCGGGGAGCTGTTTTTT
TRBJ1-6,.,TRBV28,.,CASSRRAGFNSPLHF,TGTGCCAGCAGTCGCCGGGCGGGGTTTAATTCACCCCTCCACTTT
TRBJ2-7,.,TRBV10-3,.,CAIGETATLGDEQYF,TGTGCCATCGGGGAGACTGCCACCCTTGGCGACGAGCAGTACTTC
TRBJ1-5,.,TRBV19,TRBD1,CATRDRGDQPQHF,TGTGCCACTCGGGACAGGGGAGACCAGCCCCAGCATTTT
TRBJ1-6,.,TRBV21-1,.,CASSLAPGNSPLHF,TGTGCCAGCAGCCTAGCCCCTGGAAATTCACCCCTCCACTTT
TRBJ2-1,once,TRBV29-1,TRBD2,CSVGRIAGFLSYNEQFF,TGCAGCGTTGGGAGAATAGCGGGATTCCTCTCCTACAATGAGCAGTTCTTC
TRBJ2-7,few,TRBV7-2,.,CASSTDWTLEQYF,TGTGCCAGCAGTACGGACTGGACCCTCGAGCAGTACTTC
TRBJ1-1,.,TRBV3-1/TRBV3-2,.,CASRRGGQSTEAFF,TGTGCCAGCAGACGAGGGGGTCAGAGCACTGAAGCTTTCTTT
TRBJ1-5,.,TRBV5-1,.,CASSPGRDGPQHF,TGCGCCAGCAGCCCCGGGAGGGATGGGCCCCAGCATTTT
TRBJ2-3,.,TRBV18,TRBD2,CASSPIGSGVEDTQYF,TGTGCCAGCTCACCAATTGGTAGCGGGGTAGAAGATACGCAGTATTTT
TRBJ2-2,.,TRBV3-1/TRBV3-2,.,CASSRLTGLNGTPNTGELFF,TGTGCCAGCAGCCGCCTAACTGGGCTTAACGGGACACCGAACACCGGGGAGCTGTTTTTT